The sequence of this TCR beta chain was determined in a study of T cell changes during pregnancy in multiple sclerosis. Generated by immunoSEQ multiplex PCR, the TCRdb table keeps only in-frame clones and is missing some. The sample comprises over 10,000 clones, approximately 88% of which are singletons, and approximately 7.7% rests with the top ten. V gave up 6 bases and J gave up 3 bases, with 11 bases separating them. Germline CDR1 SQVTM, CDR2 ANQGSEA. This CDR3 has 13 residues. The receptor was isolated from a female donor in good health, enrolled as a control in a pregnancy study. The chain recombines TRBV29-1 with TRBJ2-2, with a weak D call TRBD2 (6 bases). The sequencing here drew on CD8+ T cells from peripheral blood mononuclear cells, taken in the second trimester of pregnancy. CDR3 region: CSVAGGDTGELFF. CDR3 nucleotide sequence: TGCAGCGTGGCCGGGGGTGACACCGGGGAGCTGTTTTTT.